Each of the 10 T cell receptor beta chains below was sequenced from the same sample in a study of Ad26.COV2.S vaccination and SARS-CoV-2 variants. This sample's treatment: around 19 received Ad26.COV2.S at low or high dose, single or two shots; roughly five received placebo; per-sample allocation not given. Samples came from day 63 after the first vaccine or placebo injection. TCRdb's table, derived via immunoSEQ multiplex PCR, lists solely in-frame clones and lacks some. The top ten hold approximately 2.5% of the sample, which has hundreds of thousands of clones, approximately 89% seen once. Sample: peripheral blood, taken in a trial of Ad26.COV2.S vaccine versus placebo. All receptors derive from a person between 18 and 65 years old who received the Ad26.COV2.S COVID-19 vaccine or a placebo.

The CDR3 is CASSDGLSSYNEQFF. The CDR3 region has the DNA TGTGCCAGTAGTGACGGATTATCGTCCTACAATGAGCAGTTCTTC. The rearrangement joins TRBV19 to TRBJ2-1; no clear D. Germline V gene sequence: CDR1 LNHDA, CDR2 SQIVND (reference sequence). The V gene lost 5 bases and the J gene lost 1 base, with 12 bases spanning the gap. There are 15 residues in the CDR3. Using reference TRBV19 and TRBJ2-1 for the parts outside the CDR3, the full variable domain is DGGITQSPKYLFRKEGQNVTLSCEQNLNHDAMYWYRQDPGQGLRLIYYSQIVNDFQKGDIAEGYSVSREKKESFPLTVTSAQKNPTAFYLCASSDGLSSYNEQFFGPGTRLTVL.

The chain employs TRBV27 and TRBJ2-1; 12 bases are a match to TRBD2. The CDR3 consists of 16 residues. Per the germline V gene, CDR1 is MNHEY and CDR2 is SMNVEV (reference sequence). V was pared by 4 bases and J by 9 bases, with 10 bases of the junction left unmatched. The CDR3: CASSWATSGRGAEQFF. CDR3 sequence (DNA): TGTGCCAGCAGTTGGGCGACTAGCGGGAGAGGGGCTGAGCAGTTCTTC.

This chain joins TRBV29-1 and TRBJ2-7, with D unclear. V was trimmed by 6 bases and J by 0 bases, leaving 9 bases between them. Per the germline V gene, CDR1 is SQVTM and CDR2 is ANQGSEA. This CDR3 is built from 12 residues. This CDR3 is CSVRSSSYEQYF. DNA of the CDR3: TGCAGCGTGAGGTCGAGCTCCTACGAGCAGTACTTC.

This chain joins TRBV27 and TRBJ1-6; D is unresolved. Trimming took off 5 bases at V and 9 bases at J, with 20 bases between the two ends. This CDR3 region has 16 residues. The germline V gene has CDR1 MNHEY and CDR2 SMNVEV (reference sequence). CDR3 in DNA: TGTGCCAGCAGTGTCTCCCTTGACTGGTTGAGTTCACCCCTCCACTTT. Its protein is CASSVSLDWLSSPLHF.

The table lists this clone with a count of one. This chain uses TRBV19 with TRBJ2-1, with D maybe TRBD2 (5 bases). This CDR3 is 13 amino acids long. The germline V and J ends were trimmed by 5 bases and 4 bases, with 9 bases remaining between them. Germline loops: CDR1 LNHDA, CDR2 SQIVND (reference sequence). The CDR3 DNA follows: TGTGCCAGTAGTGGGCGGACTTACAATGAGCAGTTCTTC. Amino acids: CASSGRTYNEQFF.

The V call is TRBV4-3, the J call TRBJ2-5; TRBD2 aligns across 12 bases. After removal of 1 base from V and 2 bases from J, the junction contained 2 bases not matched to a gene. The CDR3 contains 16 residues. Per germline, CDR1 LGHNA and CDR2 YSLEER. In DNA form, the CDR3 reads TGCGCCAGCAGCCAAGGGACTAGCGGGGCTCAAGAGACCCAGTACTTC. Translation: CASSQGTSGAQETQYF.

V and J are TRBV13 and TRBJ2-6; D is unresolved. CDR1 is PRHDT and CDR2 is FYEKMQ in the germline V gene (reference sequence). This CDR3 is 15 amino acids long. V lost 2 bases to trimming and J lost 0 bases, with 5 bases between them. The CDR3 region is CASSLNPSGANVLTF. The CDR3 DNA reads TGTGCCAGCAGCTTAAACCCCTCTGGGGCCAACGTCCTGACTTTC.

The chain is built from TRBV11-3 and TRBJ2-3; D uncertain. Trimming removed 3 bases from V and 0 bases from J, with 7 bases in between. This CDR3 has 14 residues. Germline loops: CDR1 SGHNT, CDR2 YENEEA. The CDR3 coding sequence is TGTGCCAGCAGCTTGTGGCGGAGCACAGATACGCAGTATTTT. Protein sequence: CASSLWRSTDTQYF.

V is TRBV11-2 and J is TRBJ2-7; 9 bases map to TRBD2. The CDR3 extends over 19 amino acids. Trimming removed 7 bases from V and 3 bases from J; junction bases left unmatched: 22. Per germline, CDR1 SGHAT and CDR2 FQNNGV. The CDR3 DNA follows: TGTGCCAGCACCCCGTACTATATTAGCGGGAGAACCGCTGGCTACGAGCAGTACGTC. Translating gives CASTPYYISGRTAGYEQYV.

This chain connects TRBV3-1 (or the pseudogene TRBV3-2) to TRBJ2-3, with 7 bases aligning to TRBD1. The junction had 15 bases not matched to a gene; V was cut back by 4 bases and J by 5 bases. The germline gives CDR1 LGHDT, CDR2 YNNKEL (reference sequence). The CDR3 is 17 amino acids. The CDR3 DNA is TGTGCCAGCAGCCCCTACCACTCCGGACAGGCGAAAGATACGCAGTATTTT. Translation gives CASSPYHSGQAKDTQYF.